This TCR beta chain was recorded in a study of human T cells and chemical hapten exposure. This clonotype has a handful of counts. The V and J ends lost 5 bases and 3 bases respectively, with 9 bases between them. This CDR3 contains 13 residues. The germline CDR1 and CDR2 sequences are SGHTA and FQGNSA. Original analysis: Across samples, TCR counts had a median of roughly 100,000 and ranged from about 20,000 to 750,000. TCRdb reprocessed the RACE reads with MiXCR, giving one entry per CDR3 protein. TCRdb, not the original authors, processed these V and J calls. This table has 200,000 to 300,000 distinct CDR3 sequences, approximately 8.6% appearing once. This sample's time point: pre-sensitization, week 0. This sample's treatment: therapeutic diphenylcyclopropenone sensitization with weekly scalp DPC.

This material consisted of whole blood, taken in connection with sensitization to the hapten diphenylcyclopropenone (DPC). The J gene is TRBJ2-3, the V gene TRBV7-2, with D uncertain. The TCR originated in a woman in her 40s with alopecia areata. Some clones in this sample may be carry-over from other donors' samples. The CDR3 region is CASSPSITDTQYF. CDR3 DNA: TGTGCCAGCAGCCCCTCCATTACAGATACGCAGTATTTT.